What follows are 2 T cell receptor beta chains derived from one specimen sequenced in a study of cytotoxic CD8 clonotypes in ibrutinib-treated CLL. Sequencing was performed with immunoSEQ multiplex PCR; in TCRdb, only in-frame clones are kept and a portion is missing. The sample consists of some 27,000 clones, approximately 57% of them appearing once. The material was PBMCs, obtained before ibrutinib treatment. Every receptor here comes from a human donor with chronic lymphocytic leukemia.

This chain links TRBV5-6 with TRBJ1-2; D is uncertain. V was pared by 9 bases and J by 4 bases, with 13 bases between. The V gene's germline CDR1 is SGHDT and CDR2 YYEEEE. The CDR3 sequence is 12 residues long. This CDR3 is CATSDGPYGYTF. Written as DNA, the CDR3 is TGTGCCACCTCGGACGGACCCTATGGCTACACCTTC.

This chain connects TRBV5-4 to TRBJ1-1; no definite D call. The germline V gene encodes CDR1 SGHNT and CDR2 YYREEE (reference sequence). The CDR3 extends over 12 amino acids. Trimming took off 0 bases at V and 8 bases at J, with 8 bases between the two ends. CDR3 sequence: CASSLGDLEAFF. The CDR3 DNA follows: TGTGCCAGCAGCTTGGGGGATCTAGAAGCTTTCTTT.